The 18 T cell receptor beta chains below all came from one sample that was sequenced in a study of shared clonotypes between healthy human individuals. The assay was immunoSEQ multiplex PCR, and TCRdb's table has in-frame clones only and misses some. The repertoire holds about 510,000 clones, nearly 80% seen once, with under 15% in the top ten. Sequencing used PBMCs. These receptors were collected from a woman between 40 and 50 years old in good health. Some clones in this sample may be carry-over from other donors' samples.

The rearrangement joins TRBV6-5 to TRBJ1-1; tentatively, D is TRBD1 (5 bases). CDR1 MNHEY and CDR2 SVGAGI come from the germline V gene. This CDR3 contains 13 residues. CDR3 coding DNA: TGTGCTGCACACACAGGATCGAACACTGAAGCTTTCTTT. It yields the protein CAAHTGSNTEAFF.

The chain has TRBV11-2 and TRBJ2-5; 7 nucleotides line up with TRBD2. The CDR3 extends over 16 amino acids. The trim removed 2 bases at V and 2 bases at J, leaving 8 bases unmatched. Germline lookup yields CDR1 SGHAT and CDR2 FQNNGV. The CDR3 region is CASSLSGASGQETQYF. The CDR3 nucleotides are TGTGCCAGCAGCTTAAGCGGGGCTAGCGGACAAGAGACCCAGTACTTC.

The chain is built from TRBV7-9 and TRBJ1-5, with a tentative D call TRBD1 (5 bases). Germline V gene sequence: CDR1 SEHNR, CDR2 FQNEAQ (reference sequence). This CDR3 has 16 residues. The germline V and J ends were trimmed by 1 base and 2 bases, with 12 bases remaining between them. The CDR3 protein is CASSLDGRGRNQPQHF. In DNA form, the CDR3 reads TGTGCCAGCAGCTTAGACGGAAGGGGCCGCAATCAGCCCCAGCATTTT.

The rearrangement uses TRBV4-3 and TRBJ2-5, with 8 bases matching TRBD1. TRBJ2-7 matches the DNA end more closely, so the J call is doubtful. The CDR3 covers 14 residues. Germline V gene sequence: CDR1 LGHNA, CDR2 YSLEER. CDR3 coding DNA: TGCGCCAGCAGCACGAGGACAGGGCCCTACGAGCAGTACTTC. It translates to CASSTRTGPYEQYF.

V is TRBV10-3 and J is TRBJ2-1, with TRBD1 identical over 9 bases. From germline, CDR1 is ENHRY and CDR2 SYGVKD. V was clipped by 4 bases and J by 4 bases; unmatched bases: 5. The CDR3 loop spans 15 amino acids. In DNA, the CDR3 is TGTGCCATCAGTGTAACAGGGGGCCGGTACAATGAGCAGTTCTTC. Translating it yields CAISVTGGRYNEQFF.

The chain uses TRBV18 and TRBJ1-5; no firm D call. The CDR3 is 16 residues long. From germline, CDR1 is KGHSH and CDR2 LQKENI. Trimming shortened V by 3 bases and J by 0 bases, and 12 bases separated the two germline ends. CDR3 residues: CASSPQSGLSNQPQHF. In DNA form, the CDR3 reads TGTGCCAGCTCACCCCAAAGTGGACTTAGCAATCAGCCCCAGCATTTT.

The CDR3 sequence: CAWADWGAEKLFF. The CDR3, as DNA: TGTGCCTGGGCGGATTGGGGTGCTGAAAAACTGTTTTTT. V gene TRBV30 combines with J gene TRBJ1-4; D is unresolved. The CDR3 spans 13 residues. The V end was cut by 5 bases, the J end by 7 bases, with 14 bases between. Germline V gene data show CDR1 as GTSNPN and CDR2 as SVGIG (reference sequence).

Written as DNA, the CDR3 is TGCAGTGCTAGGGGCGGACAGACCCAGTACTTC. Residues: CSARGGQTQYF. The J gene is TRBJ2-5, the V gene TRBV20-1; D is unresolved. CDR1 DFQATT and CDR2 SNEGSKA come from the germline V gene (reference sequence). The CDR3 length is 11 residues. Trimming pared 3 bases from V and 6 bases from J, leaving 8 bases between.

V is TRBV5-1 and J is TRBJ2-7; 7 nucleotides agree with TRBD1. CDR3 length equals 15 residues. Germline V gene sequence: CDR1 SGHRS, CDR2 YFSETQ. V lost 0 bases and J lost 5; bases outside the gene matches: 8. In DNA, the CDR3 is TGCGCCAGCAGCTTGGTCGGGACAGCCAGGGACGAGCAGTACTTC. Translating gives CASSLVGTARDEQYF.

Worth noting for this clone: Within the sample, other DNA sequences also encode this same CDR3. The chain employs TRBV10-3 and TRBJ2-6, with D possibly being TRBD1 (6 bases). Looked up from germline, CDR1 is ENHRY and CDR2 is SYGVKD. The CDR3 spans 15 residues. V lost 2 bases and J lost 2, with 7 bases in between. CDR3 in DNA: TGTGCCATCAGTGAGGGGGGCACTGGGGCCAACGTCCTGACTTTC. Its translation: CAISEGGTGANVLTF.

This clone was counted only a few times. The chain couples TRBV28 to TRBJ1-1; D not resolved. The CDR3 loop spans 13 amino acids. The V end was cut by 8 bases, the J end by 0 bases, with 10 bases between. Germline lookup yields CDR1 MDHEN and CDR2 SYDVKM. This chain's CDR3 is CASVGRMNTEAFF. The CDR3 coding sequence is TGTGCCAGCGTGGGGAGAATGAACACTGAAGCTTTCTTT.

The DNA of the CDR3 is TGTGCCATCAGTGCTAGTGATTATTCAGATACGCAGTATTTT. Residues: CAISASDYSDTQYF. The rearrangement joins TRBV10-3 to TRBJ2-3; D unresolved. The CDR3 runs to 14 residues. Germline V lookup: CDR1 ENHRY, CDR2 SYGVKD. The V end lost 4 bases, the J end lost 4 bases, and 12 bases lay between the germline ends.

The CDR3 DNA reads TGTGCCAGCCCTCGCGTACAGGATGAGACCCAGTACTTC. It encodes CASPRVQDETQYF. The rearrangement links TRBV18 to TRBJ2-5; D is perhaps TRBD1 (5 bases). The CDR3 is 13 residues long. The V end was cut by 8 bases, the J end by 5 bases, with 15 bases between. Germline V gene lookup returns CDR1 KGHSH and CDR2 LQKENI.

Here the CDR3 reads CSVEVDRTYEQYF. Written as DNA, the CDR3 is TGCAGCGTTGAAGTTGACAGGACCTACGAGCAGTACTTC. V gene TRBV29-1 combines with J gene TRBJ2-7, with a possible D match to TRBD1 (6 bases). The CDR3 contains 13 residues. V was cut by 1 base and J by 2 bases, with 9 bases left in between. Germline CDR1 SQVTM, CDR2 ANQGSEA.

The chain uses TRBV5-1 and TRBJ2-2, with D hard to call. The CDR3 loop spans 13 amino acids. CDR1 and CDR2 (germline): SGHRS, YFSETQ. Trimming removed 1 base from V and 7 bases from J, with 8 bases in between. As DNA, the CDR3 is TGCGCCAGCAGCTTGACCAGTGGCGGGGAGCTGTTTTTT. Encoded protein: CASSLTSGGELFF.

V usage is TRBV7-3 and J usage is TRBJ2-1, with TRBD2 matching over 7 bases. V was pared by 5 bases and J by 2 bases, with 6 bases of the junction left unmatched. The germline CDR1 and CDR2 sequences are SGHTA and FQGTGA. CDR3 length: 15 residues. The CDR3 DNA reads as TGTGCCAGCAGCCCAAGACTAGCCCCCTACAATGAGCAGTTCTTC. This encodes CASSPRLAPYNEQFF.

As DNA, the CDR3 is TGTGCCAGCAGCCAAAACAACAGGGGGTATGGGAGCCTGAACACTGAAGCTTTCTTT. Its translation: CASSQNNRGYGSLNTEAFF. The rearrangement uses TRBV4-2 and TRBJ1-1; 8 bases are a match to TRBD1. The trim removed 2 bases at V and 0 bases at J, leaving 14 bases unmatched. The CDR3 extends over 19 amino acids. Germline values: CDR1 LGHNA, CDR2 YNFKEQ.

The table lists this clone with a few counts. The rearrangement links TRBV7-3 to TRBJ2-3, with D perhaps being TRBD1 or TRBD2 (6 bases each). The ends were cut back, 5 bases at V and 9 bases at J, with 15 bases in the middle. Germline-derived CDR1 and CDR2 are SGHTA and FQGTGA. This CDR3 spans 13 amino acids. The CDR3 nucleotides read TGTGCCAGCAGCCTGGGGCACGGGGGCACGCAGTATTTT. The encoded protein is CASSLGHGGTQYF.